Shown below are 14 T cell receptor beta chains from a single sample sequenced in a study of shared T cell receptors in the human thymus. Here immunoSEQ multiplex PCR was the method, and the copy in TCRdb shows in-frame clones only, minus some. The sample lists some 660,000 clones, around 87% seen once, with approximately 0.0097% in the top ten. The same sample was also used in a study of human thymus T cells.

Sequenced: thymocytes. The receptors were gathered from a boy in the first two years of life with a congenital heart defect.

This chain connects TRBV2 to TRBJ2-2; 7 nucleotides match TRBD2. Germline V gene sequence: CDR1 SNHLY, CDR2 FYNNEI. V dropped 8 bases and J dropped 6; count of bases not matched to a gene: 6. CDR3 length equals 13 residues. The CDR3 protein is CASYPRGAGELFF. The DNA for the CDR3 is TGTGCCAGCTACCCCCGGGGGGCCGGGGAGCTGTTTTTT.

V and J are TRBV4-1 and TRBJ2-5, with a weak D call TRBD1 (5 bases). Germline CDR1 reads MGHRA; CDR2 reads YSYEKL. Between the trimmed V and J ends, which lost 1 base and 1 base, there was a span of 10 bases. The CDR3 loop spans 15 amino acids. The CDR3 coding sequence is TGCGCCAGCAGCCAAGTAACAGGACCCCAAGAGACCCAGTACTTC. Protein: CASSQVTGPQETQYF.

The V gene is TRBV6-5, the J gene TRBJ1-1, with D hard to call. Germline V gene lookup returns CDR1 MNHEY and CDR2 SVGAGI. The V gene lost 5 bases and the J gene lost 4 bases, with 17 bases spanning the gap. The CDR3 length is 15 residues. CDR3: CASSRPLGLGTEAFF. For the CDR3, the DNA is TGTGCCAGCAGTCGCCCCCTTGGGCTGGGCACTGAAGCTTTCTTT.

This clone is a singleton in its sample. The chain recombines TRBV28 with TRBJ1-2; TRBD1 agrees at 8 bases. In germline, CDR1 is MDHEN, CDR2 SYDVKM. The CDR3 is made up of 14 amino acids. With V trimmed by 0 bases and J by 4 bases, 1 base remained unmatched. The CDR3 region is CASSLCTGGYGYTF. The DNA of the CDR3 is TGTGCCAGCAGTTTATGCACAGGGGGCTATGGCTACACCTTC.

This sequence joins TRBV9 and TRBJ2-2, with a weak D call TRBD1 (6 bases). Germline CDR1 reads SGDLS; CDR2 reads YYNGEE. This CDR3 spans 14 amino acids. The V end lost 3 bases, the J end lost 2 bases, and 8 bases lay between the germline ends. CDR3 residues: CASSEDRNTGELFF. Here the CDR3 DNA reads TGTGCCAGCAGCGAGGACAGAAACACCGGGGAGCTGTTTTTT.

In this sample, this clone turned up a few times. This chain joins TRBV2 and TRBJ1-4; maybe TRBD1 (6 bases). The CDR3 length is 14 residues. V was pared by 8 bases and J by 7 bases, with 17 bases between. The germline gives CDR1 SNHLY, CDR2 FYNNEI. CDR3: CASGRTVAGEKLFF. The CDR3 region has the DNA TGTGCCAGCGGGCGGACAGTCGCAGGTGAAAAACTGTTTTTT.

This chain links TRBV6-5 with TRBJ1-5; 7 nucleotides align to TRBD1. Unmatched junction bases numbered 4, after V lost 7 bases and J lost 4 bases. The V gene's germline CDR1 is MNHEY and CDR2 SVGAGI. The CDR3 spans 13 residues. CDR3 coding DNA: TGTGCCAGCAAGGCCAGGGGGAATCAGCCCCAGCATTTT. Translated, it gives CASKARGNQPQHF.

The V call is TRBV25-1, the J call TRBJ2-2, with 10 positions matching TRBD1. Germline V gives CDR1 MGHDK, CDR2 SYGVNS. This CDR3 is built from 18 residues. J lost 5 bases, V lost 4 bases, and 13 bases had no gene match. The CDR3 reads CASSARDRGPFGTGELFF. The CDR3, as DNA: TGTGCCAGCAGTGCCCGGGACAGGGGTCCCTTTGGAACCGGGGAGCTGTTTTTT. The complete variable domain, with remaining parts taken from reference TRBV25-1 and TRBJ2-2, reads EADIYQTPRYLVIGTGKKITLECSQTMGHDKMYWYQQDPGMELHLIHYSYGVNSTEKGDLSSESTVSRIRTEHFPLTLESARPSHTSQYLCASSARDRGPFGTGELFFGEGSRLTVL.

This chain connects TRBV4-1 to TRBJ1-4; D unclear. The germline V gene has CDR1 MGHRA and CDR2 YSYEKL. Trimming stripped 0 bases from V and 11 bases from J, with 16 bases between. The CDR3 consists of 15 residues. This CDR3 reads CASSQDWQNATKLFF. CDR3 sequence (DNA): TGCGCCAGCAGCCAAGATTGGCAGAACGCGACTAAACTGTTTTTT.

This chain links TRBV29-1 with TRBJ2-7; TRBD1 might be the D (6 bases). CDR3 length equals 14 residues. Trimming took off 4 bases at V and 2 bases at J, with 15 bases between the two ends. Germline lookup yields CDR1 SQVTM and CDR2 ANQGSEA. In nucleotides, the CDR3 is TGCAGCGTTGCCCGTCCAGGGGAAGCCTACGAGCAGTACTTC. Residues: CSVARPGEAYEQYF.

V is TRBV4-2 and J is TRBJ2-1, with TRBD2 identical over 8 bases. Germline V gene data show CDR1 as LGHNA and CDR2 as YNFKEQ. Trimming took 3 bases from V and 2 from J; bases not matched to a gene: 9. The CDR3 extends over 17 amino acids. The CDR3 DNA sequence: TGTGCCAGCAGCCACCCTCCGGGACTAGGCACCTACAATGAGCAGTTCTTC. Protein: CASSHPPGLGTYNEQFF.

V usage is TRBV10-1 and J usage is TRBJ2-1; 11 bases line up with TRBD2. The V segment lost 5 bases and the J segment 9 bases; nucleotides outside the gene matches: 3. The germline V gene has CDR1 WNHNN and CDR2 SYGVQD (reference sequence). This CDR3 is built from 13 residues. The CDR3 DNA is TGCGCCAGCAGTCTAGCGGGAGGCAGTGAGCAGTTCTTC. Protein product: CASSLAGGSEQFF.

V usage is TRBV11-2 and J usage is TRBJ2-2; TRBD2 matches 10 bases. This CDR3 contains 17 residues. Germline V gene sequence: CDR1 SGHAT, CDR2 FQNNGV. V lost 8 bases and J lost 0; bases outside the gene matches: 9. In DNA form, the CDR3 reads TGTGCCAGCGAAGGGCTAGCGGGGGCCCCGAACACCGGGGAGCTGTTTTTT. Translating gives CASEGLAGAPNTGELFF.

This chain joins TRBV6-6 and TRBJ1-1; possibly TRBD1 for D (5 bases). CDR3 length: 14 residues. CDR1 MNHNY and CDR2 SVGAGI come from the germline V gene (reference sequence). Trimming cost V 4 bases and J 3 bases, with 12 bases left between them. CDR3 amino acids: CASSSRDCDTEAFF. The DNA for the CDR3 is TGTGCCAGCAGTTCTCGGGACTGCGACACTGAAGCTTTCTTT.